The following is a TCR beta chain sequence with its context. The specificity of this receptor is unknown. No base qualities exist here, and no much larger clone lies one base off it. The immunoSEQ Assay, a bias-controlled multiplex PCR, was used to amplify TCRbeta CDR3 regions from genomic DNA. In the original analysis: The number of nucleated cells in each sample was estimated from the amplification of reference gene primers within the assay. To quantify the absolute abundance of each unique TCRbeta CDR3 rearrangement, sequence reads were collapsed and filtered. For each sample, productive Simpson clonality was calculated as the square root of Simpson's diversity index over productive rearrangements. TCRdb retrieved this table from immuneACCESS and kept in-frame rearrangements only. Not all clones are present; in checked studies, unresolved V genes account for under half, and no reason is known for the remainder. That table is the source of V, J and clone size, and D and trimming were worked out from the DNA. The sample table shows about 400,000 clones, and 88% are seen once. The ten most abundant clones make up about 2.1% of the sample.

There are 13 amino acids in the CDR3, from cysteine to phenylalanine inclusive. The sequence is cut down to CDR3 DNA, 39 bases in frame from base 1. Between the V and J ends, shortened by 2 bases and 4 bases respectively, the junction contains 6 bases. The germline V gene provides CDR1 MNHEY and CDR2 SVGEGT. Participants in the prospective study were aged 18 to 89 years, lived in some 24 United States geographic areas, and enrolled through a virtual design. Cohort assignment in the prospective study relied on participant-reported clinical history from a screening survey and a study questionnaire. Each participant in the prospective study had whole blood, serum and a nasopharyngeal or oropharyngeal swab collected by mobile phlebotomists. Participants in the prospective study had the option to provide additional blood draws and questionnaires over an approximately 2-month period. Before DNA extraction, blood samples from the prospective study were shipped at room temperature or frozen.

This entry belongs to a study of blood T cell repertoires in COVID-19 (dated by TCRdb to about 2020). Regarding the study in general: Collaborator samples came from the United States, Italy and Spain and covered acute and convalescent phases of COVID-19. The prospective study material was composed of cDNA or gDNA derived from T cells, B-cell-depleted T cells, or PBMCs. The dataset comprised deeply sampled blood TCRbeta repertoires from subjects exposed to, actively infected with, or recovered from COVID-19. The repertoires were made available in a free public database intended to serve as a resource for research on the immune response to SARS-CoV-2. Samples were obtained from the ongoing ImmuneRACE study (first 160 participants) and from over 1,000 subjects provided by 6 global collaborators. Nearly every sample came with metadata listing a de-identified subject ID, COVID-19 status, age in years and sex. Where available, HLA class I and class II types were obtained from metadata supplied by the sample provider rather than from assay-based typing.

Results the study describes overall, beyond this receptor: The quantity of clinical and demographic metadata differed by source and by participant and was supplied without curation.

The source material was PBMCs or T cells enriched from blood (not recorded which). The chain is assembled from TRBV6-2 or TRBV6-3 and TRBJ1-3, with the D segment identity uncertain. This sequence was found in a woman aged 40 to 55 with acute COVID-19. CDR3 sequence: CASSYPVGNTIYF. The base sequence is TGTGCCAGCAGTTACCCGGTCGGAAACACCATATATTTT.